This passage covers 31 T cell receptor beta chains from one sample sequenced in a study of shared clonotypes between healthy human individuals. Only CD45RO-negative cells positively selected for CCR7 counted as naive CD8 cells, so terminally differentiated effector memory CD45RA+ cells were excluded. Assay: immunoSEQ multiplex PCR; the TCRdb copy retains only in-frame clones and omits some. Of around 600,000 clones in the sample, approximately 96% were seen once. The sample consisted of naive CD8+ T cells sorted from blood. These receptors were taken from a woman between 25 and 40 years old in good health.

This chain links TRBV11-2 with TRBJ2-7, with D uncertain. Trimming pared 5 bases from V and 3 bases from J, leaving 17 bases between. CDR1 and CDR2 from the germline V gene are SGHAT and FQNNGV. The CDR3 extends over 15 amino acids. The CDR3 region is CASSPTETSRYEQYF. CDR3 nucleotide sequence: TGTGCCAGCAGCCCGACCGAGACCTCCCGCTACGAGCAGTACTTC.

This chain links TRBV28 with TRBJ1-1, with 7 bases matching TRBD1. The CDR3 is made up of 15 amino acids. The germline V gene encodes CDR1 MDHEN and CDR2 SYDVKM. V was clipped by 4 bases and J by 1 base; unmatched bases: 6. The CDR3 loop reads CASSSFRGTNTEAFF. CDR3 in DNA: TGTGCCAGCAGTTCGTTCAGGGGGACGAACACTGAAGCTTTCTTT.

This sequence joins TRBV27 and TRBJ2-7, with TRBD2 matching 7 bases. This CDR3 comprises 16 residues. V was pared by 2 bases and J by 3 bases, with 10 bases of the junction left unmatched. Germline assignment: CDR1 MNHEY and CDR2 SMNVEV (reference sequence). The CDR3, as DNA: TGTGCCAGCAGTTTAACAACTAGCGAACTTCTCTACGAGCAGTACTTC. Protein product: CASSLTTSELLYEQYF.

The chain carries TRBV19 and TRBJ1-1, with D perhaps TRBD1 (5 bases). Germline V gene lookup returns CDR1 LNHDA and CDR2 SQIVND (reference sequence). The CDR3 sequence is 13 residues long. Trimming removed 8 bases from V and 1 base from J, with 11 bases in between. DNA for the CDR3: TGTGCCAGTCAGGGCAGAGCGAACACTGAAGCTTTCTTT. This translates into CASQGRANTEAFF.

V gene TRBV14 combines with J gene TRBJ2-5; TRBD1 agrees at 9 bases. CDR1 and CDR2 (germline): SGHDN, FVKESK. V was clipped by 2 bases and J by 5 bases; unmatched bases: 9. This CDR3 is built from 16 residues. The CDR3 is CASSQTGTGRQETQYF. The CDR3 DNA is TGTGCCAGCAGCCAAACCGGGACAGGGAGACAGGAGACCCAGTACTTC.

The rearrangement uses TRBV4-1 and TRBJ2-5; 7 bases agree with TRBD2. The better agreement between TRBJ2-7 and the DNA end casts doubt on the J call. Germline CDR1 and CDR2: MGHRA and YSYEKL. This CDR3 contains 15 residues. The CDR3 DNA sequence: TGCGCCAGCAGCCACTCGGGAGGTGGGGCCTACGAGCAGTACTTC. This sequence encodes CASSHSGGGAYEQYF.

This clone appeared once. This chain joins TRBV19 and TRBJ1-1, with 7 bases that match TRBD1. In germline, CDR1 is LNHDA, CDR2 SQIVND (reference sequence). J was trimmed by 4 bases and V by 0 bases; bases with no gene match: 2. The CDR3 has 14 residues. CDR3 protein: CASSIETGTTEAFF. The CDR3 region has the DNA TGTGCCAGTAGTATAGAGACAGGGACCACTGAAGCTTTCTTT.

The chain has TRBV6-1 and TRBJ1-5; no clear D. Between the trimmed V and J ends, which lost 0 bases and 4 bases, there was a span of 22 bases. The CDR3 consists of 19 residues. Germline loops: CDR1 MNHNS, CDR2 SASEGT. CDR3 loop: CASSEALRQDIGFNQPQHF. DNA of the CDR3: TGTGCCAGCAGTGAAGCGCTTCGGCAGGATATTGGTTTTAATCAGCCCCAGCATTTT.

The chain is built from TRBV5-4 and TRBJ2-3; 10 bases match TRBD1. V lost 4 bases and J lost 2; bases outside the gene matches: 4. The germline CDR1 and CDR2 sequences are SGHNT and YYREEE (reference sequence). CDR3 size: 15 residues. The CDR3 is CASSLDRGATDTQYF. DNA for the CDR3: TGTGCCAGCAGCCTGGACAGGGGGGCCACAGATACGCAGTATTTT.

The CDR3 is CASMLAGAPYNEQFF. In DNA form, the CDR3 reads TGTGCCAGTATGTTAGCGGGGGCCCCCTACAATGAGCAGTTCTTC. The chain combines TRBV19 with TRBJ2-1; 9 bases map to TRBD2. V was clipped by 7 bases and J by 2 bases; unmatched bases: 6. This CDR3 is 15 amino acids long. Germline values: CDR1 LNHDA, CDR2 SQIVND (reference sequence). Filled out from reference TRBV19 and TRBJ2-1, the complete variable domain reads DGGITQSPKYLFRKEGQNVTLSCEQNLNHDAMYWYRQDPGQGLRLIYYSQIVNDFQKGDIAEGYSVSREKKESFPLTVTSAQKNPTAFYLCASMLAGAPYNEQFFGPGTRLTVL.

This clone appeared once. The genes are TRBV30 and TRBJ1-6; D might be TRBD1 (6 bases). Trimming removed 0 bases at V and 8 bases at J, with 11 bases between. The CDR3 is 14 amino acids. Germline CDR1 reads GTSNPN; CDR2 reads SVGIG (reference sequence). This chain's CDR3 is CAWSVDRIYSPLHF. CDR3 coding DNA: TGTGCCTGGAGTGTCGACAGGATTTATTCACCCCTCCACTTT.

The chain combines TRBV27 with TRBJ2-7, with a weak D call TRBD2 (6 bases). CDR1 is MNHEY, CDR2 SMNVEV, per germline (reference sequence). The CDR3 contains 15 residues. V was trimmed by 2 bases and J by 1 base, leaving 12 bases between them. CDR3 loop: CASSLRADYSYEQYF. Written as DNA, the CDR3 is TGTGCCAGCAGTTTAAGAGCGGACTATTCCTACGAGCAGTACTTC.

In its sample, this clone was seen once. The chain recombines TRBV13 with TRBJ2-7; D possibly corresponds to TRBD2 (6 bases). This CDR3 has 15 amino acids. The V end lost 4 bases, the J end lost 3 bases, and 16 bases lay between the germline ends. Germline V gene lookup returns CDR1 PRHDT and CDR2 FYEKMQ (reference sequence). The CDR3 sequence: CASSSQSGPNYEQYF. As DNA, the CDR3 is TGTGCCAGCAGCTCTCAAAGCGGGCCAAACTACGAGCAGTACTTC.

The chain employs TRBV11-2 and TRBJ1-1; TRBD1 is a possible D gene (5 bases). The germline V gene encodes CDR1 SGHAT and CDR2 FQNNGV. V lost 1 base, J lost 7 bases, and 7 bases lay in between. This CDR3 spans 12 amino acids. The CDR3 is CASSLGRDEAFF. The DNA for the CDR3 is TGTGCCAGCAGCTTAGGCAGGGATGAAGCTTTCTTT. Variable domain in full (rest from reference TRBV11-2 and TRBJ1-1): EAGVAQSPRYKIIEKRQSVAFWCNPISGHATLYWYQQILGQGPKLLIQFQNNGVVDDSQLPKDRFSAERLKGVDSTLKIQPAKLEDSAVYLCASSLGRDEAFFGQGTRLTVV.

The chain combines TRBV28 with TRBJ1-5; D remains ambiguous. The CDR3 spans 14 residues. Germline assignment: CDR1 MDHEN and CDR2 SYDVKM. V was pared by 0 bases and J by 3 bases, with 6 bases between. The CDR3 is CASSLWGLNQPQHF. The CDR3 region has the DNA TGTGCCAGCAGTTTATGGGGTCTCAATCAGCCCCAGCATTTT. Variable domain in full (rest from reference TRBV28 and TRBJ1-5): DVKVTQSSRYLVKRTGEKVFLECVQDMDHENMFWYRQDPGLGLRLIYFSYDVKMKEKGDIPEGYSVSREKKERFSLILESASTNQTSMYLCASSLWGLNQPQHFGDGTRLSIL.

The J gene is TRBJ2-3, the V gene TRBV27; D tentatively reads TRBD1 or TRBD2 (6 bases each). Germline V gives CDR1 MNHEY, CDR2 SMNVEV (reference sequence). Trimming cost V 8 bases and J 2 bases, with 14 bases left between them. CDR3 length: 14 amino acids. CDR3 in DNA: TGTGCCAGCGTATACGGGGGCCCCACAGATACGCAGTATTTT. This gives the protein CASVYGGPTDTQYF.

This clone was seen only once. The chain has TRBV19 and TRBJ1-2; 9 bases align to TRBD1. Looked up from germline, CDR1 is LNHDA and CDR2 is SQIVND (reference sequence). This CDR3 spans 15 amino acids. V shed 5 bases, J shed 8 bases, and the junction held 12 bases outside the gene matches. The CDR3 is CASSLPGQGFGGYTF. The CDR3 DNA follows: TGTGCCAGTAGTCTCCCGGGACAGGGTTTCGGAGGCTACACCTTC.

V and J are TRBV27 and TRBJ1-1, with a weak D call TRBD1 (6 bases). Trimming removed 5 bases at V and 1 base at J, with 11 bases between. Germline CDR1 and CDR2: MNHEY and SMNVEV (reference sequence). CDR3 size: 14 residues. The CDR3 bases are TGTGCCAGCAGTCTCCGGGACAAGAACACTGAAGCTTTCTTT. Translating gives CASSLRDKNTEAFF.

The chain has TRBV6-6 and TRBJ2-3; 8 nucleotides line up with TRBD2. With V trimmed by 5 bases and J by 7 bases, 8 bases remained unmatched. The CDR3 is made up of 14 amino acids. CDR1 and CDR2 (germline): MNHNY, SVGAGI (reference sequence). The CDR3 DNA follows: TGTGCCAGCAGTCCGTCTAGCGGGCTCCATACGCAGTATTTT. It is translated as CASSPSSGLHTQYF.

As for this clone: Other nucleotide sequences in the sample specify the same CDR3. The gene calls are TRBV9 and TRBJ2-2, with a possible D match to TRBD1 (6 bases). Trimming left V 2 bases short and J 4 bases short, with 6 bases between. Per germline, CDR1 SGDLS and CDR2 YYNGEE. The CDR3 runs 13 residues. The CDR3 DNA reads as TGTGCCAGCAGCGTGACAGGCACCGGGGAGCTGTTTTTT. Its protein product is CASSVTGTGELFF. Using reference TRBV9 and TRBJ2-2 for the parts outside the CDR3, the full variable domain is DSGVTQTPKHLITATGQRVTLRCSPRSGDLSVYWYQQSLDQGLQFLIQYYNGEERAKGNILERFSAQQFPDLHSELNLSSLELGDSALYFCASSVTGTGELFFGEGSRLTVL.

The chain joins TRBV5-4 to TRBJ2-3, with 11 bases matching TRBD2. CDR1 and CDR2 (germline): SGHNT, YYREEE (reference sequence). The CDR3 extends over 15 amino acids. The ends lost 4 bases at V and 6 bases at J; junction bases unmatched: 7. CDR3 region: CASSVAGGPADTQYF. CDR3 sequence (DNA): TGTGCCAGCAGCGTAGCGGGAGGGCCTGCGGATACGCAGTATTTT.

The CDR3 DNA sequence: TGTGCCAGCAGGGGATTAACCCTCATGAACACTGAAGCTTTCTTT. Amino acid sequence: CASRGLTLMNTEAFF. The chain is built from TRBV28 and TRBJ1-1; D gene uncertain. V was cut by 6 bases and J by 0 bases, with 14 bases left in between. This CDR3 is 15 amino acids long. Germline CDR1 is MDHEN and CDR2 is SYDVKM.

The chain carries TRBV2 and TRBJ2-7, with 9 nucleotides matching TRBD1. The CDR3 is 15 amino acids. J gave up 9 bases and V 6 bases, and 15 bases lay outside the gene matches. Germline-derived CDR1 and CDR2 are SNHLY and FYNNEI. The DNA of the CDR3 is TGTGCCAGCAGCCGGGGGACAGGGACTCATGTGGGGCAGTACTTC. It yields the protein CASSRGTGTHVGQYF. The variable domain in full, with the rest retrieved from reference TRBV2 and TRBJ2-7, is EPEVTQTPSHQVTQMGQEVILRCVPISNHLYFYWYRQILGQKVEFLVSFYNNEISEKSEIFDDQFSVERPDGSNFTLKIRSTKLEDSAMYFCASSRGTGTHVGQYFGPGTRLTVT.

This clone was observed a handful of times. The same CDR3 is also encoded by other DNA sequences in this sample. This sequence joins TRBV28 and TRBJ1-5; tentatively, D is TRBD1 (5 bases). Deletions cut 6 bases from V and 0 bases from J, with 9 bases between. Per the germline V gene, CDR1 is MDHEN and CDR2 is SYDVKM. The CDR3 consists of 14 residues. CDR3 amino acids: CASSPGHSNQPQHF. DNA of the CDR3: TGTGCCAGCAGCCCAGGGCATAGCAATCAGCCCCAGCATTTT.

V and J are TRBV10-3 and TRBJ2-7; 7 bases map to TRBD1. With V trimmed by 3 bases and J by 3 bases, 2 bases remained unmatched. The CDR3 is 13 amino acids. Germline CDR1 ENHRY, CDR2 SYGVKD. The CDR3 nucleotides are TGTGCCATCAGTGAAGCAGGGGGCTACGAGCAGTACTTC. It yields the protein CAISEAGGYEQYF.

The V gene is TRBV27, the J gene TRBJ1-5; D unresolved. The CDR3 is made up of 16 amino acids. With 6 bases removed from V and 2 bases from J, the gap between germline ends came to 17 bases. CDR1 is MNHEY and CDR2 is SMNVEV in the germline V gene (reference sequence). CDR3 residues: CASRYEGHGGNQPQHF. Written as DNA, the CDR3 is TGTGCCAGCAGATATGAGGGCCATGGTGGCAATCAGCCCCAGCATTTT.

The chain is built from TRBV7-1 and TRBJ2-7, with a tentative D call TRBD2 (6 bases). TRBV7-1 is recorded as an ORF, its role being uncertain. V was clipped by 5 bases and J by 0 bases, with 11 bases between them. CDR3 size: 14 residues. The CDR3: CASSPWDFSYEQYF. CDR3 bases: TGTGCCAGCAGCCCCTGGGACTTCTCCTACGAGCAGTACTTC.

The chain uses TRBV5-1 and TRBJ2-7; 9 bases line up with TRBD2. V trimming: 7 bases; J trimming: 10 bases; junction bases outside the gene matches: 12. The germline V gene has CDR1 SGHRS and CDR2 YFSETQ. CDR3 size: 13 residues. CDR3 sequence: CASGPGLARRQYF. Written as DNA, the CDR3 is TGCGCCAGCGGCCCCGGACTAGCGCGGCGTCAGTACTTC.

The rearrangement joins TRBV29-1 to TRBJ1-1; 7 nucleotides match TRBD1. The germline gives CDR1 SQVTM, CDR2 ANQGSEA. The CDR3 is 14 amino acids. V lost 4 bases and J lost 2; bases outside the gene matches: 7. The CDR3 here is CSVGGTVSNTEAFF. CDR3 coding DNA: TGCAGCGTTGGAGGGACAGTCTCTAACACTGAAGCTTTCTTT.

This chain joins TRBV5-1 and TRBJ2-7, with D maybe TRBD2 (6 bases). V lost 5 bases to trimming and J lost 0 bases, with 15 bases between them. This CDR3 is built from 15 residues. Germline V lookup: CDR1 SGHRS, CDR2 YFSETQ. The CDR3 nucleotides are TGCGCCAGCAGAATAGGTAGCGGTAGCTCCTACGAGCAGTACTTC. This translates into CASRIGSGSSYEQYF. Variable domain in full (rest from reference TRBV5-1 and TRBJ2-7): KAGVTQTPRYLIKTRGQQVTLSCSPISGHRSVSWYQQTPGQGLQFLFEYFSETQRNKGNFPGRFSGRQFSNSRSEMNVSTLELGDSALYLCASRIGSGSSYEQYFGPGTRLTVT.

The rearrangement links TRBV9 to TRBJ2-5, with TRBD1 matching over 9 bases. The V and J ends lost 0 bases and 5 bases, in that order; junction bases with no gene match: 5. Germline V CDR1 and CDR2: SGDLS, YYNGEE. CDR3 length: 15 amino acids. The CDR3: CASSVEGQGAETQYF. Here the CDR3 DNA reads TGTGCCAGCAGCGTAGAGGGACAGGGCGCGGAGACCCAGTACTTC.